This note documents a single T cell receptor beta chain sequence. This clone was recorded many times. Its antigen is still unknown. No base quality information exists; no much larger clone differs at one position. V lost 3 bases and J lost 10 bases, and the count of bases not matched to a germline gene is 11. The CDR3 measures 14 amino acids from cysteine to phenylalanine. Only the CDR3 DNA is retained, 42 bases long and in frame from the first base. The germline V gene (reference sequence) supplies CDR1 SGHKS and CDR2 YYEKEE. Before undergoing thyroid surgery, none of the patients had been given any kind of treatment. The study retrospectively analysed patient clinical samples collected from the early 2010s to the late 2010s using T-cell receptor beta sequencing. This record comes from a study of metastatic and nonmetastatic thyroid tumors (dated by TCRdb to 2018 to 2020). In the study overall: The researchers compared repertoires between peripheral blood samples and tumor or nodule tissue samples from patients with malignant or benign thyroid disease.

The full study reports these points: In both blood and tumor samples, malignant tumors were reported to have significantly higher TCR beta diversity than benign nodules.

Libraries were built with PCR. TCRdb lists the instrument as Illumina HiSeq 4000. High-throughput sequencing was used to profile the CDR3 region of the TCR beta-chain in every patient. Per the authors' processing: CDR3 differences across clinicopathological groups were used to build a classifier for discriminating distant-metastatic papillary thyroid cancer patients. To measure repertoire diversity the researchers used the Shannon index, while the Morisita-Horn index served to gauge how similar the tumor and blood repertoires were. TCRdb took the public reads, trimmed them with fastp at Q25, ran MiXCR for clone calling and kept in-frame beta chains. TCRdb's processing, not the authors' own work, is the source of the V and J calls. The sample contains about 17,000 clones, about 15% of them found a single time. The ten largest clones represent 15% to 20% of the sample.

Sequenced sample: blood. The V gene is TRBV5-5 and the J gene is TRBJ1-2; 8 middle bases align to TRBD1. The origin of this receptor is a male donor with papillary thyroid cancer or a benign thyroid nodule (not recorded which). Some clones in this sample may be carry-over from other donors' samples. Here the CDR3 is given as CASSSWTGSGDYTF. The sequenced DNA is TGTGCCAGCAGCTCCTGGACAGGGTCAGGCGACTACACCTTC.